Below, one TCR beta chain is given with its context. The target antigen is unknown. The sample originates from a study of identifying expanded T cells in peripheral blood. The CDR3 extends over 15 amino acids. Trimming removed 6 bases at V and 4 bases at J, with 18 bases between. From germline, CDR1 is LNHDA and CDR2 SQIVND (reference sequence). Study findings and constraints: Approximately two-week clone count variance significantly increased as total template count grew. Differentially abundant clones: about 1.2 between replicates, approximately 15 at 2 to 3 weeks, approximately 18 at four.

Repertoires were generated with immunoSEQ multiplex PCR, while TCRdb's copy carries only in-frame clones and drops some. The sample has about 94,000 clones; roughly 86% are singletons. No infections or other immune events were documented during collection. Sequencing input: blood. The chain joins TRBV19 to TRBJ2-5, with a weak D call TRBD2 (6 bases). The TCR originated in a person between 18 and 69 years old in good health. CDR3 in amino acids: CASSRSGGTRETQYF. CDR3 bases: TGTGCCAGTAGCCGGTCGGGCGGGACGCGAGAGACCCAGTACTTC.